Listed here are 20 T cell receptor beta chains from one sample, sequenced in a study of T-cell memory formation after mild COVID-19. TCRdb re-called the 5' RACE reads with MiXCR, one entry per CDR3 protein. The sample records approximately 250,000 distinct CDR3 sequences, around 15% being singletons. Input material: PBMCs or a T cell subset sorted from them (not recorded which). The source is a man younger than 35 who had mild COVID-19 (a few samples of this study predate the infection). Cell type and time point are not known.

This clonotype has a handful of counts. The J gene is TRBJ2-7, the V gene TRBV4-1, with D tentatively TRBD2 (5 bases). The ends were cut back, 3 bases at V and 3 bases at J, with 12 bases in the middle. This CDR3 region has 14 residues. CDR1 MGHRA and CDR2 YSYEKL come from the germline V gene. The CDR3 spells CASSQSSSGYEQYF. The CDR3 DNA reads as TGCGCCAGCAGCCAGTCTAGCAGCGGCTACGAGCAGTACTTC.

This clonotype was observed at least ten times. The CDR3 DNA reads as TGTGCCAGCAGCCCGACAGGGAACACCGGGGAGCTGTTTTTT. Amino acids: CASSPTGNTGELFF. The chain has TRBV7-3 and TRBJ2-2, with D maybe TRBD1 (6 bases). Germline values: CDR1 SGHTA, CDR2 FQGTGA. CDR3 length: 14 residues. V lost 5 bases, J lost 1 base, and 8 bases lay in between. Full variable domain (rest looked up from reference TRBV7-3 and TRBJ2-2): GAGVSQTPSNKVTEKGKYVELRCDPISGHTALYWYRQSLGQGPEFLIYFQGTGAADDSGLPNDRFFAVRPEGSVSTLKIQRTERGDSAVYLCASSPTGNTGELFFGEGSRLTVL.

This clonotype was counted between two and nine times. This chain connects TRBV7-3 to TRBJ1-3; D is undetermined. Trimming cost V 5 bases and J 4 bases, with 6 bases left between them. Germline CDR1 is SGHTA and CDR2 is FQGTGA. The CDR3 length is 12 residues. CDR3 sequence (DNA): TGTGCCAGCAGCCAAGACGGAAACACCATATATTTT. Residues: CASSQDGNTIYF.

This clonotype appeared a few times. The CDR3 DNA reads as TGTGCCAGCAGTTACTCTGCTAGCGGGGGGAGGAGGAACAATGAGCAGTTCTTC. Residues: CASSYSASGGRRNNEQFF. The rearrangement links TRBV6-2 or TRBV6-3 to TRBJ2-1; TRBD2 aligns across 11 bases. CDR1 MNHEY and CDR2 SVGEGT come from the germline V gene. There are 18 residues in the CDR3. The V segment lost 0 bases and the J segment 5 bases; nucleotides outside the gene matches: 9.

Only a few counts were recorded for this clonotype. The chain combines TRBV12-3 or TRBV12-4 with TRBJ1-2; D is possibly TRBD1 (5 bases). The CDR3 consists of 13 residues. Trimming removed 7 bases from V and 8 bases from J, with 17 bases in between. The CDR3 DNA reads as TGTGCCAGCAACTCCCCAGGGACGAGAGGCTACACCTTC. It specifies CASNSPGTRGYTF.

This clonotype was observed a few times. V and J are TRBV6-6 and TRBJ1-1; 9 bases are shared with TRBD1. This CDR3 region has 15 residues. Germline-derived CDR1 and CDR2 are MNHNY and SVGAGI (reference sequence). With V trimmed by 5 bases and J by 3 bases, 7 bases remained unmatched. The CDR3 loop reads CASSLTGGSYTEAFF. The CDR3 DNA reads TGTGCCAGCAGTCTAACAGGGGGCTCGTACACTGAAGCTTTCTTT.

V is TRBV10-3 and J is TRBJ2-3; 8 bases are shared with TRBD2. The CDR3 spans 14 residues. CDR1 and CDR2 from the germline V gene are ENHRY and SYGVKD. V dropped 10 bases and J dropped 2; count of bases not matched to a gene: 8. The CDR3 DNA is TGTGCCACCTTACTAGCGGATTTCACAGATACGCAGTATTTT. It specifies CATLLADFTDTQYF.

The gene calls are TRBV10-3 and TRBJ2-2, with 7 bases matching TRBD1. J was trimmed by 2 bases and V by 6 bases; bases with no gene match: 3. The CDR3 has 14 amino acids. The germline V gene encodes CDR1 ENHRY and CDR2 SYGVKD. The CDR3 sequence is CAIRNRGNTGELFF. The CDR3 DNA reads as TGTGCCATCAGGAACAGGGGAAACACCGGGGAGCTGTTTTTT.

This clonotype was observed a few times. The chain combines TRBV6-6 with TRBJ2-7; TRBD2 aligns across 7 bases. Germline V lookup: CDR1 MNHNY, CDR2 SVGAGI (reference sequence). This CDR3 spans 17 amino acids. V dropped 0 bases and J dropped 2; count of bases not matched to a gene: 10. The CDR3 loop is CASSYSTPASGTYEQYF. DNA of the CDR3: TGTGCCAGCAGTTACTCGACCCCGGCTAGCGGCACCTACGAGCAGTACTTC.

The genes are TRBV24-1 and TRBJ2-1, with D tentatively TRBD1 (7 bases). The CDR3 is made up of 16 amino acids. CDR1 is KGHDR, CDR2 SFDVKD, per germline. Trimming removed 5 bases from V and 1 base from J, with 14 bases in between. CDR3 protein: CATSGQGGWSYNEQFF. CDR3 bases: TGTGCCACCAGTGGACAGGGAGGATGGTCCTACAATGAGCAGTTCTTC.

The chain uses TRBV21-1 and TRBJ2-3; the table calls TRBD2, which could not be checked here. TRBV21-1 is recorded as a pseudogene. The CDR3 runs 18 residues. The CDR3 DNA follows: TGTGCCAGCAGCAAAGTCTTTGCGACTAGCCATAGCACAGATACGCAGTATTTT. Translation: CASSKVFATSHSTDTQYF.

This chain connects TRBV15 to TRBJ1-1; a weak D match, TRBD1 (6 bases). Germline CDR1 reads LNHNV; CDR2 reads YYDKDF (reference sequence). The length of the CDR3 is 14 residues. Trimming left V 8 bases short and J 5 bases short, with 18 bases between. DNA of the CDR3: TGTGCCACCTCCTCTGGGACATCGGGGACTGAAGCTTTCTTT. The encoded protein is CATSSGTSGTEAFF.

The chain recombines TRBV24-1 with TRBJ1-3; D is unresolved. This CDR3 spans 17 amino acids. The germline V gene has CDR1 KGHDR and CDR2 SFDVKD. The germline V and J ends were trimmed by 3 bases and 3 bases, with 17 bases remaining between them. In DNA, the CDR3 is TGTGCCACCAGTGATATCCTCCGGGATACTTATGGAAACACCATATATTTT. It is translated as CATSDILRDTYGNTIYF.

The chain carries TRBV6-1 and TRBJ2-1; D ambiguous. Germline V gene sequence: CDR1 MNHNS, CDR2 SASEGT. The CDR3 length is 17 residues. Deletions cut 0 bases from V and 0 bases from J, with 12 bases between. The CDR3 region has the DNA TGTGCCAGCAGTGAAGCGTTCGGTGGAGTCTCCTACAATGAGCAGTTCTTC. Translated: CASSEAFGGVSYNEQFF.

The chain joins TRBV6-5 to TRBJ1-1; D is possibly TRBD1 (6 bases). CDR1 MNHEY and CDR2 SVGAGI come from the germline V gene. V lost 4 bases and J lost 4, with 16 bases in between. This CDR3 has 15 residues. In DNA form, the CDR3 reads TGTGCCAGCAGTTCGGGGGCGGGGTTTTCCACTGAAGCTTTCTTT. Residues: CASSSGAGFSTEAFF.

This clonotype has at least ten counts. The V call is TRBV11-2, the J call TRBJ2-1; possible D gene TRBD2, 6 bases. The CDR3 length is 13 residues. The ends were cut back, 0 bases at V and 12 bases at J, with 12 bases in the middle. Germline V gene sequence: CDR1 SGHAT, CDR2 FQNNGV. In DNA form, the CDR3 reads TGTGCCAGCAGCTTAGATGGCCAGGGAGGGCAGTTCTTC. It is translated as CASSLDGQGGQFF.

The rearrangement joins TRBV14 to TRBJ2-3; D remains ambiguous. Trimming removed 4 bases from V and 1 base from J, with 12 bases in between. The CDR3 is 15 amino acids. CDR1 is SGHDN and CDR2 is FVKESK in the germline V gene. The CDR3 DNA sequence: TGTGCCAGCAGCCCCGCGATCCCCCGCACAGATACGCAGTATTTT. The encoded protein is CASSPAIPRTDTQYF.

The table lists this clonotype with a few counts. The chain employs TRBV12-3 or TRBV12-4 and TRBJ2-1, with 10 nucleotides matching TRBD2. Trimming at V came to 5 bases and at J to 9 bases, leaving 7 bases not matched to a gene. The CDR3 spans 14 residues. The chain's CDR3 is CASSPQRGGTEQFF. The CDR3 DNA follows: TGTGCCAGCAGTCCCCAGCGGGGGGGCACTGAGCAGTTCTTC.

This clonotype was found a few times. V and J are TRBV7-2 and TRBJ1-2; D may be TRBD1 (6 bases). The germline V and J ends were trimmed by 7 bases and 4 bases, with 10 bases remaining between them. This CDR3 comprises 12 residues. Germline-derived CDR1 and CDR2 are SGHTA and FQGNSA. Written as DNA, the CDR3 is TGTGCCAGCACCATACAGGGCTATGGCTACACCTTC. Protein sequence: CASTIQGYGYTF.

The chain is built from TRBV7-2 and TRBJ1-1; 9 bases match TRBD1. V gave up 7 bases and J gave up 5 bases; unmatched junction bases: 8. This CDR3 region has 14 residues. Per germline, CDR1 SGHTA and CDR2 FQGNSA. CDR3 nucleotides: TGTGCCAGCATACGGGACAGGGAGGGGACTGAAGCTTTCTTT. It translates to CASIRDREGTEAFF.